Listed below are T cell receptor beta chains from one sample, sequenced in a study of blood T cells in healthy people across ages. TCRdb itself ran the 5' RACE reads through MiXCR, one entry per CDR3 protein. Here the sample spans 380,000 or so distinct CDR3 sequences, more than 45% being singletons. Sample: blood. The receptor set was obtained from a man between 60 and 70 years old in good health. Each CDR3 is given without its conserved first and last residue. The order of the fields is clone size, V gene, D gene, CDR3 protein. A D gene is named only where the DNA matches it firmly. Only some rows state a clone size, as once, few, many or a class for expanded clones.

size: once
V: TRBV12-3/TRBV12-4
D: -
CDR3: ASSRAATDTQY

size: -
V: TRBV12-3/TRBV12-4
D: TRBD2
CDR3: ASSYTRGVAGVLYTDTQY

size: -
V: TRBV3-1
D: -
CDR3: ASSDARHYNEQY

size: few
V: TRBV7-2
D: -
CDR3: ASSLRRDTQY

size: -
V: TRBV20-1
D: -
CDR3: SARDLGGQLRSYEQY

size: many
V: TRBV5-1
D: -
CDR3: ASSLGGGDEQF

size: -
V: TRBV7-2
D: -
CDR3: ASSLTRTRLQETQY

size: -
V: TRBV6-1
D: TRBD2
CDR3: AGSPAPGTSGRNEQF

size: once
V: TRBV9
D: TRBD2
CDR3: ASSVAPPGGITYTQY

size: few
V: TRBV12-3/TRBV12-4
D: TRBD2
CDR3: ASSFGGGNNEQF

size: few
V: TRBV27
D: TRBD2
CDR3: ASSSLAGRTPQETQY

size: -
V: TRBV4-1
D: TRBD2
CDR3: ASNQREVSGADTQY

size: -
V: TRBV6-5
D: TRBD1
CDR3: ATRTGGNQPQH

size: few
V: TRBV29-1
D: TRBD1
CDR3: SVATGEGFGGYT

size: -
V: TRBV6-6
D: -
CDR3: ASSRQIQETQY

size: -
V: TRBV25-1
D: -
CDR3: ASSESRGTDTQY

size: -
V: TRBV7-9
D: -
CDR3: ASNPRLYNEQF

size: -
V: TRBV15
D: -
CDR3: ATSRGRGNRVETQY

size: -
V: TRBV6-5
D: TRBD1
CDR3: ASSSPDRGLTYGYT

size: -
V: TRBV6-1
D: TRBD2
CDR3: ASSAKTSGYNEQF

size: -
V: TRBV7-8
D: -
CDR3: ASSLVVAGPLGSPLH

size: -
V: TRBV20-1
D: TRBD2
CDR3: SAYPGLASNEQY

size: many
V: TRBV7-2
D: -
CDR3: ASSSAIGSPLH

size: -
V: TRBV27
D: TRBD2
CDR3: ASSQTSLTGELF

size: -
V: TRBV9
D: TRBD1
CDR3: ASSVAWGQLYEQY

size: once
V: TRBV7-2
D: -
CDR3: AGSLVGAWGNTGELF

size: -
V: TRBV7-2
D: -
CDR3: ASSLRGAGSFSARY

size: -
V: TRBV9
D: -
CDR3: ASSTSVGSNYGYT

size: -
V: TRBV5-1
D: TRBD1
CDR3: ASSSKGQGPYQETQY

size: few
V: TRBV2
D: -
CDR3: ASKNSRVGGDSGANVLT

size: once
V: TRBV28
D: TRBD2
CDR3: ASSAGLAGKQY

size: -
V: TRBV29-1
D: TRBD1
CDR3: SVVGQGEEQY

size: -
V: TRBV18
D: -
CDR3: ARSPNKQTGTLPYGYT

size: -
V: TRBV29-1
D: -
CDR3: SVVGGDSYNEQF

size: -
V: TRBV6-5
D: -
CDR3: ASRRTATGELF

size: -
V: TRBV20-1
D: TRBD2
CDR3: SARGPEGGRREQY

size: -
V: TRBV7-2
D: -
CDR3: ARSAQFTDTQY

size: -
V: TRBV3-1
D: -
CDR3: ASSSFYPRIQY

size: -
V: TRBV20-1
D: TRBD2
CDR3: SGAGAETQY

size: -
V: TRBV20-1
D: -
CDR3: SAIGSSYNEQF

size: -
V: TRBV5-5
D: TRBD1
CDR3: ASSPRSDRVRDEQY